These 2 T cell receptor beta chains share one sample of origin, sequenced in a study of early T cells in non-severe SARS-CoV-2 infection. TCRdb reanalysed the 5' RACE reads using MiXCR and keeps one entry per CDR3 protein. In the table there are about 28,000 distinct CDR3 sequences, roughly 6% of which are singletons. The sequencing input was whole blood. Receptors originate from an adult who was a healthcare worker with PCR-confirmed SARS-CoV-2 infection or an uninfected control (not recorded which).

This clonotype was counted many times. The genes are TRBV7-8 and TRBJ2-6, with D unresolved. Germline CDR1 is SGHVS and CDR2 is FQNEAQ. The V gene lost 5 bases and the J gene lost 0 bases, with 11 bases spanning the gap. The CDR3 runs to 16 residues. DNA of the CDR3: TGTGCCAGCAGCGTCTGGGTGATCTCTGGGGCCAACGTCCTGACTTTC. It yields the protein CASSVWVISGANVLTF.

This clonotype was counted at least ten times. V and J are TRBV12-3 or TRBV12-4 and TRBJ2-7, with D possibly matching TRBD1 (6 bases). V shed 6 bases and J shed 4 bases, with 16 bases lying between them. The CDR3 loop spans 14 amino acids. For the CDR3, the DNA is TGTGCCAGCAGCCTGCTGGACAGAACTTACGAGCAGTACTTC. Encoded protein: CASSLLDRTYEQYF.